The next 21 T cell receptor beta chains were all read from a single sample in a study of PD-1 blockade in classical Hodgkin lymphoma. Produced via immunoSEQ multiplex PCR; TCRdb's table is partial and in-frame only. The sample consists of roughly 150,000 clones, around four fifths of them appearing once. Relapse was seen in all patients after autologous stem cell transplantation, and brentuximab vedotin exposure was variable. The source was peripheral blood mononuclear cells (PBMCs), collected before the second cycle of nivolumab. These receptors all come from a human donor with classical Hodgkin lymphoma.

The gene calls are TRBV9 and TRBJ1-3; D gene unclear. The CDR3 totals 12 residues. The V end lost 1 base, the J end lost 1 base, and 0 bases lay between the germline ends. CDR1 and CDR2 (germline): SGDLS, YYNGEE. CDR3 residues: CASSVSGNTIYF. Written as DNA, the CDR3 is TGTGCCAGCAGCGTATCTGGAAACACCATATATTTT.

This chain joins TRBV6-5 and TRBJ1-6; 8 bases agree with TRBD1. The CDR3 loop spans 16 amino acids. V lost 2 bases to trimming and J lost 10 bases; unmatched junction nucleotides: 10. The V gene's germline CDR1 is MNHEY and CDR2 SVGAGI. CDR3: CASSYTVTGAGSPLHF. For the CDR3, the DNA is TGTGCCAGCAGTTACACCGTGACAGGGGCGGGATCACCCCTCCACTTT.

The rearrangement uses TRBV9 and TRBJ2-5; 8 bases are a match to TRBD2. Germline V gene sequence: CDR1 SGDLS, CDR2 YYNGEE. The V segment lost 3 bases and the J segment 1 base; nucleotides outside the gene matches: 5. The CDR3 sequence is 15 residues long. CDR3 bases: TGTGCCAGCAGCGCGACGACTAGCGCCCAAGAGACCCAGTACTTC. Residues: CASSATTSAQETQYF.

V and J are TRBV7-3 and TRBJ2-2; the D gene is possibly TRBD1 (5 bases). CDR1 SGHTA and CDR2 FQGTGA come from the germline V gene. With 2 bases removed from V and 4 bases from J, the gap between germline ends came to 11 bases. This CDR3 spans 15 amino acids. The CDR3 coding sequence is TGTGCCAGCAGCTTATTTCAAAGGGGCACCGGGGAGCTGTTTTTT. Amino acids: CASSLFQRGTGELFF. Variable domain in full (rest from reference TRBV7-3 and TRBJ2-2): GAGVSQTPSNKVTEKGKYVELRCDPISGHTALYWYRQSLGQGPEFLIYFQGTGAADDSGLPNDRFFAVRPEGSVSTLKIQRTERGDSAVYLCASSLFQRGTGELFFGEGSRLTVL.

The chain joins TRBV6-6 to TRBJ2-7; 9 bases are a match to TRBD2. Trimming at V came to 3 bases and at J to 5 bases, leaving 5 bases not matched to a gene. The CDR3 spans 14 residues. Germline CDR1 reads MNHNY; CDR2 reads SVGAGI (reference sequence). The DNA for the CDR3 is TGTGCCAGCAGTTATGCGGGAGGGCCCCACGAGCAGTACTTC. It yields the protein CASSYAGGPHEQYF.

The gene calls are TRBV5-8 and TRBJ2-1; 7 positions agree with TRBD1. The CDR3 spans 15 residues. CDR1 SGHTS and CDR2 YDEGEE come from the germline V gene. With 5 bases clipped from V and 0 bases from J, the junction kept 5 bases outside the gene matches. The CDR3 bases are TGTGCCAGCAGTCTACAGGGGTTCTCCTACAATGAGCAGTTCTTC. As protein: CASSLQGFSYNEQFF.

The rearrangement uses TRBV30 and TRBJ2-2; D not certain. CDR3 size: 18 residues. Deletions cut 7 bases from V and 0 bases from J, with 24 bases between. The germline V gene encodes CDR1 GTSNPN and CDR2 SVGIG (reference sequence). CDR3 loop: CASEPEVQLYPNTGELFF. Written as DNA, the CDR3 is TGTGCCTCCGAACCAGAGGTCCAACTTTATCCGAACACCGGGGAGCTGTTTTTT.

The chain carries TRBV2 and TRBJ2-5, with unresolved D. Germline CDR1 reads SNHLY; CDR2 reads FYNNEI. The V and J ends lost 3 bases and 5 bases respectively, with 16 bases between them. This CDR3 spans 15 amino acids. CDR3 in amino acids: CASSERPNVGETQYF. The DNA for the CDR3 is TGTGCCAGCAGTGAGAGACCCAACGTGGGGGAGACCCAGTACTTC.

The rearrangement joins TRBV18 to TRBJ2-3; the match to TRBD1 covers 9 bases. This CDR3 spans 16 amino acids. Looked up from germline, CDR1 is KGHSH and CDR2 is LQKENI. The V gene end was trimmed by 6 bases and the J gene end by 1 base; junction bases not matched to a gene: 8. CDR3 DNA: TGTGCCAGCTCGAACCGACAGGGGGGAGGCACAGATACGCAGTATTTT. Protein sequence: CASSNRQGGGTDTQYF.

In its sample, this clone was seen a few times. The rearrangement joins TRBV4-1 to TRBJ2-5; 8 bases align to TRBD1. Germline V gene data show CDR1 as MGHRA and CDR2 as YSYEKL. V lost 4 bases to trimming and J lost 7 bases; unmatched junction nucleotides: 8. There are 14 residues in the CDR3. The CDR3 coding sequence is TGCGCCAGCAGCCCCGGACAGGGAAGATTGACCCAGTACTTC. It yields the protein CASSPGQGRLTQYF.

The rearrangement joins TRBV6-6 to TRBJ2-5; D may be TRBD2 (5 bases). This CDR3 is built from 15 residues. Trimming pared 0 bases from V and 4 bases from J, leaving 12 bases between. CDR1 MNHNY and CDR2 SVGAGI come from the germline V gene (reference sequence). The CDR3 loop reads CASSYSRASRETQYF. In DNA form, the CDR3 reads TGTGCCAGCAGTTACTCGAGGGCTTCCAGAGAGACCCAGTACTTC.

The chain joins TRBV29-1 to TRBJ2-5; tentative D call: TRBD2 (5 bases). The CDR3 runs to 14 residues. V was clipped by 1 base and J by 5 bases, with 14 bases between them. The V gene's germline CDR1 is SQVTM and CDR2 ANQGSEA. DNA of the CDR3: TGCAGCGTTGAAGGCGGGTCCACCGTGGAGACCCAGTACTTC. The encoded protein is CSVEGGSTVETQYF.

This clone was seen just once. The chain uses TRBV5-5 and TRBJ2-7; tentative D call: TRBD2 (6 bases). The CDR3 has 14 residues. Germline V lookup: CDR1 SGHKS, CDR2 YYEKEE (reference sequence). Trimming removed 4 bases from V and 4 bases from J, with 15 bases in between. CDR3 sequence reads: CASSPGPGGYEQYF. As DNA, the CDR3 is TGTGCCAGCAGCCCCGGACCCGGAGGGTACGAGCAGTACTTC.

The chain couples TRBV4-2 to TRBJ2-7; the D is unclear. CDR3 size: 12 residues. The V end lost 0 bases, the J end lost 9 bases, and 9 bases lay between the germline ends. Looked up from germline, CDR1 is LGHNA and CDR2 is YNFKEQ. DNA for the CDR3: TGTGCCAGCAGCCAAGACGGTGGAGTGCAGTACTTC. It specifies CASSQDGGVQYF.

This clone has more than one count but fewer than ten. This CDR3 is CASILTGMNTEAFF. The DNA of the CDR3 is TGTGCCAGCATATTGACAGGCATGAACACTGAAGCTTTCTTT. The chain recombines TRBV25-1 with TRBJ1-1; maybe TRBD1 (6 bases). V lost 7 bases to trimming and J lost 0 bases, with 12 bases between them. Germline lookup yields CDR1 MGHDK and CDR2 SYGVNS. This CDR3 is built from 14 residues. Full variable domain (missing parts from reference TRBV25-1 and TRBJ1-1): EADIYQTPRYLVIGTGKKITLECSQTMGHDKMYWYQQDPGMELHLIHYSYGVNSTEKGDLSSESTVSRIRTEHFPLTLESARPSHTSQYLCASILTGMNTEAFFGQGTRLTVV.

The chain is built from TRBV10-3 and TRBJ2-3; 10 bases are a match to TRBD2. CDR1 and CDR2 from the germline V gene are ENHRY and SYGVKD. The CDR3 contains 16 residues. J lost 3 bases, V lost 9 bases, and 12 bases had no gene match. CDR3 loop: CAIRAAGGRGTDTQYF. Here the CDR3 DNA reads TGTGCCATACGCGCAGCGGGAGGGCGTGGAACAGATACGCAGTATTTT.

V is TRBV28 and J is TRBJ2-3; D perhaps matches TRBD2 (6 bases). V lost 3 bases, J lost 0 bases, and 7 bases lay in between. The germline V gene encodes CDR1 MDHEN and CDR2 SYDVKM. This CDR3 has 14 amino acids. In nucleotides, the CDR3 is TGTGCCAGCAGTTTTAGCGGTAGCACAGATACGCAGTATTTT. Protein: CASSFSGSTDTQYF.

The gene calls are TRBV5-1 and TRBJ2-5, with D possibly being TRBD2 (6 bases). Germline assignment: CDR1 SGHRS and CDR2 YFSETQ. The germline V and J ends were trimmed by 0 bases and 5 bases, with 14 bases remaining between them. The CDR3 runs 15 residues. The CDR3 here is CASSLDVGAGETQYF. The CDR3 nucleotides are TGCGCCAGCAGCTTGGATGTGGGCGCGGGGGAGACCCAGTACTTC.

The CDR3: CATQTGASYEQYF. Here the CDR3 DNA reads TGTGCCACCCAAACAGGGGCATCCTACGAGCAGTACTTC. The chain uses TRBV7-3 and TRBJ2-7, with 7 bases aligning to TRBD1. The germline CDR1 and CDR2 sequences are SGHTA and FQGTGA. Trimming cost V 10 bases and J 1 base; bases outside gene matches: 7. This CDR3 has 13 residues.

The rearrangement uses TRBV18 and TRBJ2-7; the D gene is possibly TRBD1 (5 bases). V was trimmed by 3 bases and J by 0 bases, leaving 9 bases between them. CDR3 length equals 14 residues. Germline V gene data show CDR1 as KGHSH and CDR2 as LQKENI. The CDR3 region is CASSPSGNSYEQYF. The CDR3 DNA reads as TGTGCCAGCTCACCTTCAGGGAACTCCTACGAGCAGTACTTC.

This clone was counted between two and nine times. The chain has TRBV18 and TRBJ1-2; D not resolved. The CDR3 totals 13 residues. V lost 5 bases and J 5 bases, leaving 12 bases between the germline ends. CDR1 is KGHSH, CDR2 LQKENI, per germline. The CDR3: CASSNPVSYGYTF. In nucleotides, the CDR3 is TGTGCCAGCTCAAACCCAGTGTCTTATGGCTACACCTTC.